This T cell receptor beta chain was identified during a study of blood T cell repertoires in COVID-19. Across the study: Both acute and convalescent COVID-19 samples were obtained from the United States, Italy and Spain. The analysed material was cDNA or gDNA that came from T cells, B-cell-depleted T cells, or PBMCs.

From germline, CDR1 is KGHSH and CDR2 LQKENI. The V end was cut by 3 bases, the J end by 6 bases, with 10 bases between. CDR3 length equals 13 residues. In the authors' methods: Estimated nucleated cell counts came from reference gene primer amplification. The data were produced by immunoSEQ multiplex PCR, yet TCRdb's version contains in-frame clones alone and is incomplete. The D gene and trimming were derived from the DNA, and the V and J assignments and clone size from that table. Of 150,000 or so clones listed, roughly 76% are singletons. This TCR came from a woman between 50 and 59 years old with active or convalescent COVID-19. The gene calls are TRBV18 and TRBJ2-3, with no clear D. The sequenced sample was peripheral blood. The CDR3 sequence: CASSPGERDTQYF. For the CDR3, the DNA is TGTGCCAGCTCACCCGGCGAGAGGGATACGCAGTATTTT.